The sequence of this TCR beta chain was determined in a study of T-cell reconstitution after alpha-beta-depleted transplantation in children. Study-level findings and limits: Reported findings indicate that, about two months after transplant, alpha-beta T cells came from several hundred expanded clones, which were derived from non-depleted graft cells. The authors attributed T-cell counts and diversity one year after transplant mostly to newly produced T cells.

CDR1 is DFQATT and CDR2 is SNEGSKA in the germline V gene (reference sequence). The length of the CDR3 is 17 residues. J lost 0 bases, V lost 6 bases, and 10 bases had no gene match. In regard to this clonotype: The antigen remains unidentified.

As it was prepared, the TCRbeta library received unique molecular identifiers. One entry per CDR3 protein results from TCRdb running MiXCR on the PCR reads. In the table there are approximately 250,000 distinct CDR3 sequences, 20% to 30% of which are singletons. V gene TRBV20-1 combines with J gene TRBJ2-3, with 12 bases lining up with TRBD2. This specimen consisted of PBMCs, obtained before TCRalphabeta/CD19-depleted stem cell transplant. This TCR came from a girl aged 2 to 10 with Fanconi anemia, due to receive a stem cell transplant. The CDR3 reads CSAGASGGVSSTDTQYF. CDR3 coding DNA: TGCAGTGCGGGCGCTAGCGGGGGGGTCTCTAGCACAGATACGCAGTATTTT.